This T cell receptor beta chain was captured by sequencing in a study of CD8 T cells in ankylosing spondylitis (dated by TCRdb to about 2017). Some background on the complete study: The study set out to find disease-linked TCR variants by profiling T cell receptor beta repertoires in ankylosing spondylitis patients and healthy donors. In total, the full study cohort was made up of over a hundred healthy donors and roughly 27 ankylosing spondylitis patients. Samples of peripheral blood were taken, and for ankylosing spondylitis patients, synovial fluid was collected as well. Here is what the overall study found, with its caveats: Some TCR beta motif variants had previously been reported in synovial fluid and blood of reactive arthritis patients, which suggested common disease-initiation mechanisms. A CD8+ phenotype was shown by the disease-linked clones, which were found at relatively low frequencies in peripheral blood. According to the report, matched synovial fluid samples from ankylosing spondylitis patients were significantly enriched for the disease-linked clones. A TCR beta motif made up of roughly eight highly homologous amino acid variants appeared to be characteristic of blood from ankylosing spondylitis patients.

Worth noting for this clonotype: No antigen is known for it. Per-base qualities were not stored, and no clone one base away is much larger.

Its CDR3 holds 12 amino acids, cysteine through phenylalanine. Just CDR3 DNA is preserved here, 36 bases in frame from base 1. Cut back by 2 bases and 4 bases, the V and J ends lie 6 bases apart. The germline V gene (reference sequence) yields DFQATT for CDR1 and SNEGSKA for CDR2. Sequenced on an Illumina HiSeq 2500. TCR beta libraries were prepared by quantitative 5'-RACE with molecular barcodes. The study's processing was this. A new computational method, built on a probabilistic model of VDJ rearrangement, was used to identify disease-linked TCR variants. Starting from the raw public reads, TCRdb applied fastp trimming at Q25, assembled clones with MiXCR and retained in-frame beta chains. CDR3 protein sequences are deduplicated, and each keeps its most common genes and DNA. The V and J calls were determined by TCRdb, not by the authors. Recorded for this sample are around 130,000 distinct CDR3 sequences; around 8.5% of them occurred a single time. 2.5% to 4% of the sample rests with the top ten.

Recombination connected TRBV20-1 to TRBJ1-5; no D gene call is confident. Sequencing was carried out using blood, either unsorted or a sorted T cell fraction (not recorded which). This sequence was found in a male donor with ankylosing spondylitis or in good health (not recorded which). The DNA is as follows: TGCAGTGCTAGAAAAGATAATCAGCCCCAGCATTTT. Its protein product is CSARKDNQPQHF.